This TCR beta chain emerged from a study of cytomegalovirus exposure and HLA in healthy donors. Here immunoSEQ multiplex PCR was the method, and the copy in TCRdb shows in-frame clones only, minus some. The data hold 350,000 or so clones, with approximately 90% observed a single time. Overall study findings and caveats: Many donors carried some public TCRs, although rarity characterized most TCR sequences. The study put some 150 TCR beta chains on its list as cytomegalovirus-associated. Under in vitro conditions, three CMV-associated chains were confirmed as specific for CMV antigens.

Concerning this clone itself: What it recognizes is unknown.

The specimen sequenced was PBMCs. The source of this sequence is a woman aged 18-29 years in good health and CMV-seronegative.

The CDR3 DNA is TGCGCCAGCAGCCAAGGGTTCCAGAGCAATCAGCCCCAGCATTTT. This gives the protein CASSQGFQSNQPQHF. This chain joins TRBV4-1 and TRBJ1-5; D not resolved. Trimming removed 1 base from V and 1 base from J, with 8 bases in between. The V gene's germline CDR1 is MGHRA and CDR2 YSYEKL. The CDR3 has 15 amino acids.